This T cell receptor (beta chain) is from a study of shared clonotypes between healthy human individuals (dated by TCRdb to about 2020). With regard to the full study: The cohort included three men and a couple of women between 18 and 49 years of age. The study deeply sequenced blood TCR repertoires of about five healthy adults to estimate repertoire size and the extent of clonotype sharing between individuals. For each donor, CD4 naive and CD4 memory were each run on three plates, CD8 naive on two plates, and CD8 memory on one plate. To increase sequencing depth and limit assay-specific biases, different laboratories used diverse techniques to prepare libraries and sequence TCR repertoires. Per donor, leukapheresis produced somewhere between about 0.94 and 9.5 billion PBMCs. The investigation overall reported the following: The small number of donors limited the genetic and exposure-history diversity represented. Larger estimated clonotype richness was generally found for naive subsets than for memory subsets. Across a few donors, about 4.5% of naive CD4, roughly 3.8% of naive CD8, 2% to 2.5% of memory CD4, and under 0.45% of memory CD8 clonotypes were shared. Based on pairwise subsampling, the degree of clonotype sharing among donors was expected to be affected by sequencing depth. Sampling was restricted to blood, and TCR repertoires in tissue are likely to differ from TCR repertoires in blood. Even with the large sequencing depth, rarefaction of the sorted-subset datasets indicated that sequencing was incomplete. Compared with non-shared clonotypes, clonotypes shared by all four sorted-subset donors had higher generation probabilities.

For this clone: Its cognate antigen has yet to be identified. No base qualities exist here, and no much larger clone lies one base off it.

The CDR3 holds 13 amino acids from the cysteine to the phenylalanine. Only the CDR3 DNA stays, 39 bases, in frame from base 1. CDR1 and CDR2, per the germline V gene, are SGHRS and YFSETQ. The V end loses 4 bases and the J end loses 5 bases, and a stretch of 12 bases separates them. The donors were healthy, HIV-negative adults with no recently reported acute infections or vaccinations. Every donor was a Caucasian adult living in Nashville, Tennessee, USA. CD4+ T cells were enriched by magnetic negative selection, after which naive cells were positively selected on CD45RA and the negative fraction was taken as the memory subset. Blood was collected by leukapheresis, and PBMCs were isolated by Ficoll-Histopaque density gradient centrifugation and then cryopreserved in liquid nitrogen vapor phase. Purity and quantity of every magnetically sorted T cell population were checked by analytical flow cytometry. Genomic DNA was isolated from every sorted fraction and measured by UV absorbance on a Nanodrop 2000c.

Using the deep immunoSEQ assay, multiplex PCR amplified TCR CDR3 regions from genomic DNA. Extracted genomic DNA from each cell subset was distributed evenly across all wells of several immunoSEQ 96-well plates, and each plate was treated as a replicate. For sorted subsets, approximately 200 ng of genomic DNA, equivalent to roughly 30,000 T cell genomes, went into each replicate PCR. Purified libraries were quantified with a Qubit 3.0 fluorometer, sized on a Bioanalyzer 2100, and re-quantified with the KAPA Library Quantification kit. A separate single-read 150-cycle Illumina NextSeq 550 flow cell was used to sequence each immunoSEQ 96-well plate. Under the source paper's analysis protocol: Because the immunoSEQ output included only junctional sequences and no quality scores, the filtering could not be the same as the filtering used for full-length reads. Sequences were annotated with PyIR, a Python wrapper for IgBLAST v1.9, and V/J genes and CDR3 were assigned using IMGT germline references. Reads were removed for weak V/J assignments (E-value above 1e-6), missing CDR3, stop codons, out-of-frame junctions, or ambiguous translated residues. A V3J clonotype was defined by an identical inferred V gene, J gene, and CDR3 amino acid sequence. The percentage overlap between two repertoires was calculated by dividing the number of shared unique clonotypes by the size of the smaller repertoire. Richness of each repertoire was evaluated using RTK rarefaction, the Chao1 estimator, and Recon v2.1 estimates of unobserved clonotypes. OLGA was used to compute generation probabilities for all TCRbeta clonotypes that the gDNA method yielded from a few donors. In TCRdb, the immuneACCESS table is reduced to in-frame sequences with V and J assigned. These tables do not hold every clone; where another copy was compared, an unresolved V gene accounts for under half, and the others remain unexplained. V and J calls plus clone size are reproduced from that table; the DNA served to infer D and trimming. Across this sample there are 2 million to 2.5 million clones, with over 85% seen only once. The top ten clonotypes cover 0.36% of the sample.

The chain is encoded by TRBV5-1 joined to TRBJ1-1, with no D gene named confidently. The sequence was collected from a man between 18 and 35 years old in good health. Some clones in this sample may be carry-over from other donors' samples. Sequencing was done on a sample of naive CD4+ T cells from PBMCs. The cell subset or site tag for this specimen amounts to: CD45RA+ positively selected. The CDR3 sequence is CASSPEPHTEAFF. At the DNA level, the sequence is TGCGCCAGCAGCCCGGAACCTCATACTGAAGCTTTCTTT.